The rows below give T cell receptor beta chains drawn from one sample of a study of T cells in localized non-small cell lung cancer. Profiled with immunoSEQ multiplex PCR; TCRdb holds only in-frame clones, not every one. This sample carries over a thousand clones, 20% to 25% of them seen once, and the ten largest clones take about two fifths. The material sequenced was normal lung tissue next to the tumor, taken before any cancer treatment. These receptors originate from a man aged 40 to 75 with stage III lung adenocarcinoma. CDR3s include the opening cysteine and the closing phenylalanine or tryptophan. The order of the fields is V gene, D gene, clone size, J gene, CDR3 DNA, CDR3 protein. A D gene is named only where the DNA matches it firmly. Clone sizes are given selectively: once, few, many, or a class where the clone is expanded.

TRBV18	TRBD1	-	TRBJ1-1	TGTGCCAGCTCGCCTTACACAGGGGACACTGAAGCTTTCTTT	CASSPYTGDTEAFF
TRBV28	-	-	TRBJ1-3	TGTGCCAGCAAGGTAAATGCTGGAAACACCATATATTTT	CASKVNAGNTIYF
TRBV11-3	-	medium-sized	TRBJ2-7	TGTGCCAGCAGCTTGGAAGGTGGGGCCCACGAGCAGTACTTC	CASSLEGGAHEQYF
TRBV18	TRBD2	-	TRBJ2-3	TGTGCCAGCTCACTAAGGACTAGCGGGGTAGATACGCAGTATTTT	CASSLRTSGVDTQYF
TRBV6-8	-	-	TRBJ1-4	TGTGCCAGCAGTTCTGGGTGGAATGAAAAACTGTTTTTT	CASSSGWNEKLFF
TRBV9	TRBD2	few	TRBJ2-3	TGTGCCAGCAGCACCCGGGACTATTCCACAGATACGCAGTATTTT	CASSTRDYSTDTQYF
TRBV19	-	-	TRBJ1-5	TGTGCCAGTAGTATTGGGGGATTTCGGGGCAATCAGCCCCAGCATTTT	CASSIGGFRGNQPQHF
TRBV6-1	TRBD1	few	TRBJ1-4	TGTGCCAGCAGTGAAGCGCACAGGGGAAGGGAAAAACTGTTTTTT	CASSEAHRGREKLFF
TRBV11-3	TRBD1	-	TRBJ1-1	TGTGCCAGCAGCACCACCCGTCAGGGGGCAAGGAGGACTGAAGCTTTCTTT	CASSTTRQGARRTEAFF
TRBV19	-	-	TRBJ2-2	TGTGCCAGTAGTCCTCGCCCGGGAAGAGGGGTCACCGGGGAGCTGTTTTTT	CASSPRPGRGVTGELFF
TRBV11-3	-	medium-sized	TRBJ2-3	TGTGCCAGCAGAACCCGAGGGGGGGAACGGGAGTTTCCAGATACGCAGTATTTT	CASRTRGGEREFPDTQYF
TRBV9	-	few	TRBJ2-1	TGTGCCAGCAGCGCGCGACAGCAAGGCTCCTACAATGAGCAGTTCTTC	CASSARQQGSYNEQFF
TRBV19	TRBD1	-	TRBJ2-5	TGTGCCAGTAGTTGGGGGACAGGGCTATCAGAGACCCAGTACTTC	CASSWGTGLSETQYF
TRBV6-8	-	few	TRBJ1-2	TGTGCCAGCAGTTATCCCGGGGCGGGAGACTATGGCTACACCTTC	CASSYPGAGDYGYTF
TRBV14	-	few	TRBJ2-7	TGTGCCAGCAGCCAGACGAACTACGAGCAGTACTTC	CASSQTNYEQYF
TRBV30	TRBD1	-	TRBJ2-4	TGTGCCTGGAGTGTACAGGGGAAAAACATTCAGTACTTC	CAWSVQGKNIQYF
TRBV6-1	TRBD1	-	TRBJ2-2	TGTGCCAGCAGTGAAGTGCCAGGGGGTGAGCTGTTTTTT	CASSEVPGGELFF
TRBV9	-	few	TRBJ2-1	TGTGCCAGCAGCCCCAGTCTAGCGAGGAGCAATGAGCAGTTCTTC	CASSPSLARSNEQFF
TRBV19	-	large	TRBJ2-1	TGTGCCAGTAGTATAGTTTCAGGGTATAATGAGCAGTTCTTC	CASSIVSGYNEQFF
TRBV10-1	-	-	TRBJ2-1	TGCGCCAGCATGGAATATAGTGAGCAGTTCTTC	CASMEYSEQFF
TRBV30	-	-	TRBJ2-7	TGTGCCTGGAGTCTGACGGACTACGAGCAGTACTTC	CAWSLTDYEQYF
TRBV30	TRBD2	few	TRBJ2-3	TGTGCCTGGGTTCGGTTGGCTAGCGGGCCAGATACGCAGTATTTT	CAWVRLASGPDTQYF
TRBV9	-	-	TRBJ2-3	TGTGCCAGCAGCGTAGCGGAGGGGCTAGACCTCACAGATACGCAGTATTTT	CASSVAEGLDLTDTQYF
TRBV6-8	TRBD1	-	TRBJ2-7	TGTGCCAGCAGTGCCAAACCCCGGGACAGAAGAGATCTGTCCTACGAGCAGTACTTC	CASSAKPRDRRDLSYEQYF
TRBV29-1	-	-	TRBJ1-1	TGCAGCGTTGTTCGGTACAACGCTGAAGCTTTCTTT	CSVVRYNAEAFF
TRBV28	TRBD2	once	TRBJ2-7	TGTGCCAGCAGTTACATCGGGACTACCGACTACGAGCAGTACTTC	CASSYIGTTDYEQYF
TRBV30	-	few	TRBJ1-1	TGTGCCTGGAGTCAACCACTTACAGGGAGGGGGACTGAAGCTTTCTTT	CAWSQPLTGRGTEAFF
TRBV4-1	TRBD2	few	TRBJ2-7	TGCGCCAGCAGCCAAGTAGCGGGCGGGGCTGGAGGCAACGAGCAGTACTTC	CASSQVAGGAGGNEQYF
TRBV30	-	few	TRBJ2-7	TGTGCCTGGGGACGACAGGGACTTTCCTACGAGCAGTACTTC	CAWGRQGLSYEQYF
TRBV28	-	-	TRBJ1-6	TGTGCCAGTCAGTCTGGGGAGGGGGATTCGAATAATTCACCCCTCCACTTT	CASQSGEGDSNNSPLHF
TRBV9	-	medium-sized	TRBJ2-1	TGTGCCAGCAGCGGAAGACACGGTGGGGATGAGCAGTTCTTC	CASSGRHGGDEQFF
TRBV11-3	TRBD2	few	TRBJ2-2	TGTGCCAGCAGCGGGAGGGCCGGGAACACCGGGGAGCTGTTTTTT	CASSGRAGNTGELFF
TRBV5-1	-	-	TRBJ1-3	TGCGCCAGCAGCGAGGGACGCGGTGGAAACACCATATATTTT	CASSEGRGGNTIYF
TRBV28	TRBD1	large	TRBJ1-1	TGTGCCAGCAGTTGGGGACAGGGGAGGGCTGAAGCTTTCTTT	CASSWGQGRAEAFF
TRBV28	TRBD1	-	TRBJ1-1	TGTGCCAGCAGTCCCGGGACAGGGGCCTTGAACACTGAAGCTTTCTTT	CASSPGTGALNTEAFF
TRBV11-3	TRBD1	-	TRBJ2-5	TGTGCCAGCAGCTCTAGAACGGACAGGGGTGAGACCCAGTACTTC	CASSSRTDRGETQYF
TRBV7-5	-	few	TRBJ2-2	TGTGCCAGCAGCCCCGGACAGGGCCGGGCCGGGGAGCTGTTTTTT	CASSPGQGRAGELFF
TRBV29-1	-	-	TRBJ2-1	TGCAGCGTTGCCGATAGCGCTTACAATGAGCAGTTCTTC	CSVADSAYNEQFF
TRBV6-8	-	few	TRBJ1-1	TGTGCCAGCAGATTATATAACGAGAACACTGAAGCTTTCTTT	CASRLYNENTEAFF
TRBV30	TRBD1	-	TRBJ2-2	TGTGCCTGGAGGGACAGGGGGTTTACCGGGGAGCTGTTTTTT	CAWRDRGFTGELFF
TRBV9	-	-	TRBJ1-2	TGTGCCAGCAGCGCCCTGAACTATGGCTACACCTTC	CASSALNYGYTF
TRBV6-8	-	few	TRBJ1-1	TGTGCCAGTTACCTTACAACGGGCACTGAAGCTTTCTTT	CASYLTTGTEAFF
TRBV11-3	-	-	TRBJ1-5	TGTGCCAGCAGCCCGGACAGTTATAGCAATCAGCCCCAGCATTTT	CASSPDSYSNQPQHF
TRBV11-3	-	few	TRBJ2-2	TGTGCCAGCAGCTTAGGTCGTGGCCCCGCGAACACCGGGGAGCTGTTTTTT	CASSLGRGPANTGELFF
TRBV29-1	-	-	TRBJ2-1	TGCAGCGTTGAAGGAGAGGACCGCCGCTCCTACAATGAGCAGTTCTTC	CSVEGEDRRSYNEQFF
TRBV23-1	TRBD1	-	TRBJ1-3	TGCGCCAGCACCCTCCCCCCCTCGACAGGGACAGGGAACACCATATATTTT	CASTLPPSTGTGNTIYF
TRBV6-8	-	few	TRBJ1-4	TGTGCCAGCAGTAGGAAGACTAATGAAAAACTGTTTTTT	CASSRKTNEKLFF
TRBV28	TRBD1	few	TRBJ2-7	TGTGCCAGCAGTTCGGAGACCCTTTGGGACAGGGGGCTGTACGAGCAGTACTTC	CASSSETLWDRGLYEQYF
TRBV11-3	-	-	TRBJ2-3	TGTGCCAGCAGCCCGAGGGGGGGGACTAGCACAGATACGCAGTATTTT	CASSPRGGTSTDTQYF
TRBV6-8	TRBD1	large	TRBJ1-4	TGTGCCAGCAGTGATGGGACAGCCGGCGGGGGTGAAAAACTGTTTTTT	CASSDGTAGGGEKLFF
TRBV19	-	few	TRBJ1-5	TGTGCCAGTAGTATAGGTGGGGGAGGCAATCAGCCCCAGCATTTT	CASSIGGGGNQPQHF
TRBV19	-	few	TRBJ2-1	TGTGCCAGTAGTTTATTCCCCTTCTCAAATGAGCAGTTCTTC	CASSLFPFSNEQFF
TRBV19	-	-	TRBJ2-3	TGTGCCAGTAGTATTGTTCAAGCTCCGGGGGCAGATACGCAGTATTTT	CASSIVQAPGADTQYF
TRBV9	TRBD2	-	TRBJ2-2	TGTGCCAGCAGTGATCAGCGACTAGCCCCCGGGGAGCTGTTTTTT	CASSDQRLAPGELFF
TRBV14	TRBD1	-	TRBJ2-4	TGTGCCAGCGGGAGACAGGGGATAAACATTCAGTACTTC	CASGRQGINIQYF
TRBV9	-	-	TRBJ2-1	TGTGCCAGCAGTGAGGGGCAGGGTCTCAATGAGCAGTTCTTC	CASSEGQGLNEQFF
TRBV11-3	TRBD1	medium-sized	TRBJ1-2	TGTGCCAGCAGCGACACTCCCGGGACAGCCCCCCTCTTTGGCTACACCTTC	CASSDTPGTAPLFGYTF